This record looks at one T cell receptor (beta chain) sequence and its context. Its antigen is still unknown. The sample contains more than one DNA sequence encoding this CDR3. Trimming took off 3 bases at V and 4 bases at J, with 3 bases between the two ends. The CDR3 is made up of 12 amino acids. Germline V CDR1 and CDR2: MNHEY, SMNVEV (reference sequence). The sample originates from a study of cytomegalovirus exposure and HLA in healthy donors. TCRdb's table, derived via immunoSEQ multiplex PCR, lists solely in-frame clones and lacks some. Of fewer than 250,000 clones listed, more than 75% are singletons. Findings and limits, study-wide: A few chains tied to CMV proved CMV antigen-specific in vitro. Rarity held for most TCR sequences, but there were some public TCRs that occurred in many donors.

Sequenced input: PBMCs. The TCR sequence derives from a woman between 18 and 29 years old in good health and CMV-seropositive. The rearrangement joins TRBV27 to TRBJ2-2; D call uncertain. The chain's CDR3 is CASSFSTGELFF. The CDR3 nucleotides are TGTGCCAGCAGTTTCTCCACCGGGGAGCTGTTTTTT.